This entry lists 8 T cell receptor beta chains sequenced from one sample in a study of CD8+CD57+ T cells in acquired aplastic anemia. Previously, flow cytometry had revealed CD8+CD57+ cell expansion in the patients chosen for sequencing. The use of genomic DNA as template underpinned the TCR beta VDJ and CDR3 profiling. TCRdb redid the calling of the reads with MiXCR, one entry per CDR3 protein. The data contain roughly 220,000 distinct CDR3 sequences, roughly two thirds of them seen just once; the ten biggest clones take up roughly 50%. Sequences were obtained from sorted CD4+, CD8+, or CD8+CD57+ T cells (not recorded which) from PBMCs. The receptor set was obtained from a human donor with aplastic anemia.

This chain links TRBV7-2 with TRBJ2-5; D might be TRBD2 (5 bases). The CDR3 is 16 residues long. V lost 4 bases, J lost 7 bases, and 22 bases lay in between. Germline loops: CDR1 SGHTA, CDR2 FQGNSA. CDR3 sequence (DNA): TGTGCCAGCAGCTCCGTTTCGGCGGGCCAGTTCGTGACCCAGTACTTC. Its translation: CASSSVSAGQFVTQYF.

Details on this clonotype: The junction departs from germline at one end; a sequencing error may be responsible. This chain's CDR3 is CASSYRDPGQGSPLHF. The CDR3 bases are TGTGCCAGCAGTTACCGAGACCCGGGACAGGGTTCACCCCTCCACTTT. The chain carries TRBV10-3 and TRBJ1-6; TRBD1 agrees at 9 bases. Germline loops: CDR1 ENHRY, CDR2 SYGVKD. The CDR3 is 16 residues long.

The V and J genes are TRBV5-4 and TRBJ2-7; 8 bases fit TRBD1. The CDR3 has 17 residues. Germline values: CDR1 SGHNT, CDR2 YYREEE (reference sequence). V lost 0 bases, J lost 2 bases, and 10 bases stayed unmatched. Here the CDR3 DNA reads TGTGCCAGCAGCTTGGTCCCTTTCGGGACAGGAACCTACGAGCAGTACTTC. Residues: CASSLVPFGTGTYEQYF.

The chain has TRBV6-1 and TRBJ2-7; 8 bases match TRBD2. CDR1 MNHNS and CDR2 SASEGT come from the germline V gene. The length of the CDR3 is 16 residues. Unmatched junction bases numbered 15, after V lost 5 bases and J lost 6 bases. CDR3 sequence: CASSTRGSGERGEQYF. Written as DNA, the CDR3 is TGTGCCAGCAGTACCCGCGGTAGCGGGGAACGAGGCGAGCAGTACTTC.

Comments on this clonotype: A read error may account for a junction end that differs from germline. The rearrangement links TRBV10-3 to TRBJ1-3; TRBD1 agrees at 8 bases. CDR1 ENHRY and CDR2 SYGVKD come from the germline V gene. The length of the CDR3 is 14 residues. CDR3 in DNA: TGTGCCATCAGCGGACAGGGAGTCGGAAACACCATATGTTTT. The encoded protein is CAISGQGVGNTICF.

The chain combines TRBV7-8 with TRBJ1-2, with D tentatively TRBD1 (5 bases). The CDR3 sequence is 14 residues long. CDR1 and CDR2 (germline): SGHVS, FQNEAQ. Trimming left V 7 bases short and J 4 bases short, with 16 bases between. The CDR3 DNA follows: TGTGCCAGCACCGCCTACCAGGGAGCCTATGGCTACACCTTC. This gives the protein CASTAYQGAYGYTF.

The chain links TRBV15 to TRBJ2-7, with 7 positions matching TRBD2. Germline V CDR1 and CDR2: LNHNV, YYDKDF (reference sequence). CDR3 length: 15 residues. J gave up 2 bases and V 1 base, and 5 bases lay outside the gene matches. The CDR3 protein is CATSRARGSTYEQYF. In DNA, the CDR3 is TGTGCCACCAGCAGAGCGCGGGGGTCTACCTACGAGCAGTACTTC.

This rearrangement joins TRBV29-1 to TRBJ2-3, with D perhaps matching TRBD2 (5 bases). The CDR3 is 12 residues long. The germline CDR1 and CDR2 sequences are SQVTM and ANQGSEA. V lost 6 bases and J lost 1, with 8 bases in between. In DNA, the CDR3 is TGCAGCGTGGAGGCGGGCACAGATACGCAGTATTTT. Its protein is CSVEAGTDTQYF.